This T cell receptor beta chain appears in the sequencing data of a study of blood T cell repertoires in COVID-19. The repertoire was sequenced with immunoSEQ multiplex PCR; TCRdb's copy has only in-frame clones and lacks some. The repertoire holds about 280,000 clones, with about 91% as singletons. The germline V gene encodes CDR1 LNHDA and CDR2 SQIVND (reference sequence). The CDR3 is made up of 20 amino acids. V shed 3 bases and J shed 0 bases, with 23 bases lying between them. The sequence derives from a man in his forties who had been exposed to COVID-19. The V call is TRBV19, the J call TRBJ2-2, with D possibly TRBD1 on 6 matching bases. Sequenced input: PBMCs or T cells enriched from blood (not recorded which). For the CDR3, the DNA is TGTGCCAGTAGTATTCTTGGTTGGGCAGGGGAAGGCTCGAACACCGGGGAGCTGTTTTTT. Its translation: CASSILGWAGEGSNTGELFF.